Described below is a single T cell receptor beta chain sequence and its context. No antigen is known for it. The data stem from a study of T cell responses to AZD1222 COVID-19 vaccine. Study results and limitations: Rises in breadth and depth of Spike-specific TCRs came after two AZD1222 doses. Possibly, clonal diversity was underestimated; donors were largely white British and included more females. Nearly half of unique spike-specific TCRs reportedly avoided B.1.351 and B.1.1.7 mutated regions.

Repertoires were generated with immunoSEQ multiplex PCR, while TCRdb's copy carries only in-frame clones and drops some. The sample consists of around 130,000 clones, about nine tenths of them appearing once. This CDR3 has 14 residues. The V and J ends lost 6 bases and 9 bases, in that order; junction bases with no gene match: 13. Germline CDR1 and CDR2: SQVTM and ANQGSEA. The chain joins TRBV29-1 to TRBJ1-4; 7 positions match TRBD1. The sample in question was peripheral blood, obtained on day 0 of AZD1222 vaccination. This TCR came from an adult in good health. The CDR3 here is CSVSRETGLQKLFF. DNA of the CDR3: TGCAGCGTCTCCCGGGAGACAGGGCTTCAAAAACTGTTTTTT.